Shown below are 14 T cell receptor beta chains from a single sample sequenced in a study of T cell changes during pregnancy in multiple sclerosis. TCRdb keeps only in-frame clones here, not all; method: immunoSEQ multiplex PCR. The sample records tens of thousands of clones, over 85% being singletons. Sequencing was performed on CD4+ T cells from peripheral blood mononuclear cells, taken in the first trimester of pregnancy. These receptors came from a female donor with multiple sclerosis, enrolled in a pregnancy study.

The rearrangement links TRBV6-6 to TRBJ1-1; tentative D call: TRBD1 (5 bases). Trimming left V 10 bases short and J 10 bases short, with 13 bases between. Germline-derived CDR1 and CDR2 are MNHNY and SVGAGI (reference sequence). There are 10 residues in the CDR3. The CDR3 loop is CATRAGRAFF. CDR3 DNA sequence: TGTGCCACAAGGGCAGGGCGAGCTTTCTTT.

CDR3 loop: CASSSSSRGRGGYTF. In DNA form, the CDR3 reads TGTGCCAGCAGCTCATCGTCCCGAGGGCGAGGTGGCTACACCTTC. The J gene is TRBJ1-2, the V gene TRBV11-2; the D is unclear. V was pared by 4 bases and J by 7 bases, with 19 bases between. This CDR3 has 15 amino acids. Germline V gene sequence: CDR1 SGHAT, CDR2 FQNNGV.

The chain carries TRBV5-4 and TRBJ2-7; 12 bases are shared with TRBD1. The length of the CDR3 is 16 residues. The V and J ends lost 0 bases and 2 bases, in that order; junction bases with no gene match: 3. CDR1 and CDR2 (germline): SGHNT, YYREEE (reference sequence). As DNA, the CDR3 is TGTGCCAGCAGCTTGGACGGGACAGGGGGCCCCTACGAGCAGTACTTC. As protein: CASSLDGTGGPYEQYF. The full variable domain, its missing parts supplied by reference TRBV5-4 and TRBJ2-7, is ETGVTQSPTHLIKTRGQQVTLRCSSQSGHNTVSWYQQALGQGPQFIFQYYREEENGRGNFPPRFSGLQFPNYSSELNVNALELDDSALYLCASSLDGTGGPYEQYFGPGTRLTVT.

The rearrangement joins TRBV6-6 to TRBJ1-1; 7 bases are shared with TRBD1. CDR1 and CDR2 (germline): MNHNY, SVGAGI (reference sequence). V trimming: 4 bases; J trimming: 5 bases; junction bases outside the gene matches: 13. The CDR3 spans 16 residues. This CDR3 reads CASSSWDSPRGTEAFF. CDR3 coding DNA: TGTGCCAGCAGTTCCTGGGACAGTCCTCGGGGAACTGAAGCTTTCTTT.

The chain is built from TRBV4-3 and TRBJ2-5, with 14 bases lining up with TRBD2. There are 16 residues in the CDR3. Germline assignment: CDR1 LGHNA and CDR2 YSLEER. V was pared by 0 bases and J by 4 bases, with 1 base of the junction left unmatched. The DNA for the CDR3 is TGCGCCAGCAGCCAAGATGGGACTAGCGGGGGAGAGACCCAGTACTTC. Amino acids: CASSQDGTSGGETQYF.

The chain joins TRBV19 to TRBJ2-7; TRBD1 might be the D (5 bases). Germline CDR1 LNHDA, CDR2 SQIVND (reference sequence). The CDR3 spans 14 residues. Deletions cut 5 bases from V and 0 bases from J, with 11 bases between. CDR3 amino acids: CASSPQTVSYEQYF. CDR3 coding DNA: TGTGCCAGTAGTCCTCAGACAGTCTCCTACGAGCAGTACTTC.

V and J are TRBV4-1 and TRBJ2-6, with D possibly matching TRBD2 (5 bases). The ends were cut back, 0 bases at V and 13 bases at J, with 13 bases in the middle. The CDR3 is 14 residues long. Germline lookup yields CDR1 MGHRA and CDR2 YSYEKL. The CDR3 sequence: CASSQDRTRGVLTF. In DNA form, the CDR3 reads TGCGCCAGCAGCCAAGATCGCACAAGAGGGGTCCTGACTTTC.

The V gene is TRBV6-5, the J gene TRBJ1-6; the D gene is possibly TRBD1 (6 bases). Germline V gene lookup returns CDR1 MNHEY and CDR2 SVGAGI. CDR3 size: 13 residues. V was shortened by 7 bases and J by 8 bases, with 12 bases between the two germline ends. The CDR3 sequence is CASTGRGYSPLHF. CDR3 DNA: TGTGCCAGCACAGGCAGGGGTTATTCACCCCTCCACTTT.

This clone has only one observation. This same CDR3 is encoded by further DNA sequences in the sample. CDR3 DNA: TGTGCCAGCAGCTTCGGACAGGGCAATCAGCCCCAGCATTTT. Translated, it gives CASSFGQGNQPQHF. V and J are TRBV11-2 and TRBJ1-5, with 7 bases identical to TRBD1. J lost 2 bases, V lost 3 bases, and 1 base had no gene match. The germline CDR1 and CDR2 sequences are SGHAT and FQNNGV. The CDR3 sequence is 14 residues long. Full variable domain (remainder filled in from reference TRBV11-2 and TRBJ1-5): EAGVAQSPRYKIIEKRQSVAFWCNPISGHATLYWYQQILGQGPKLLIQFQNNGVVDDSQLPKDRFSAERLKGVDSTLKIQPAKLEDSAVYLCASSFGQGNQPQHFGDGTRLSIL.

A single count supports this clone. J is TRBJ1-3 and V is TRBV5-5; 9 bases line up with TRBD1. V dropped 3 bases and J dropped 0; count of bases not matched to a gene: 7. This CDR3 is built from 17 residues. The germline gives CDR1 SGHKS, CDR2 YYEKEE (reference sequence). As DNA, the CDR3 is TGTGCCAGCAGCTATACAGGGGGCGCATCCTCTGGAAACACCATATATTTT. Encoded protein: CASSYTGGASSGNTIYF.

This clone appeared a few times. This chain uses TRBV4-1 with TRBJ1-1, with D possibly TRBD1 on 5 matching bases. The germline V and J ends were trimmed by 4 bases and 7 bases, with 13 bases remaining between them. The germline gives CDR1 MGHRA, CDR2 YSYEKL. The CDR3 contains 13 residues. CDR3 in amino acids: CASSPQQEREAFF. Here the CDR3 DNA reads TGCGCCAGCAGCCCCCAACAGGAGCGTGAAGCTTTCTTT.

Written as DNA, the CDR3 is TGTGCCAGCTCCCCCGACTGGAACACCGGGGAGCTGTTTTTT. This encodes CASSPDWNTGELFF. The rearrangement uses TRBV18 and TRBJ2-2; D remains ambiguous. Trimming removed 6 bases from V and 1 base from J, with 9 bases in between. Per the germline V gene, CDR1 is KGHSH and CDR2 is LQKENI. This CDR3 is 14 amino acids long. Based on the CDR3 plus reference TRBV18 and TRBJ2-2, the full variable domain is NAGVMQNPRHLVRRRGQEARLRCSPMKGHSHVYWYRQLPEEGLKFMVYLQKENIIDESGMPKERFSAEFPKEGPSILRIQQVVRGDSAAYFCASSPDWNTGELFFGEGSRLTVL.

This chain uses TRBV10-3 with TRBJ2-7; 10 bases are shared with TRBD1. The CDR3 contains 16 residues. Germline CDR1 is ENHRY and CDR2 is SYGVKD. V gave up 4 bases and J gave up 3 bases; unmatched junction bases: 9. This chain's CDR3 is CAISAARTGGSYEQYF. CDR3 DNA: TGTGCCATCAGTGCGGCTAGGACAGGGGGGAGCTACGAGCAGTACTTC.

The V and J genes are TRBV11-2 and TRBJ2-7; D is possibly TRBD2 (5 bases). The V and J ends lost 1 base and 0 bases respectively, with 10 bases between them. The CDR3 sequence is 15 residues long. The germline V gene has CDR1 SGHAT and CDR2 FQNNGV. CDR3 sequence reads: CASSLGGSFSYEQYF. CDR3 bases: TGTGCCAGCAGCTTAGGCGGGTCTTTCTCCTACGAGCAGTACTTC.